This T cell receptor beta chain was captured by sequencing in a study of coeliac disease (dated by TCRdb to the early 2020s). About the study as a whole: Each coeliac patient fell into one of three classes: newly diagnosed active disease, refractory coeliac disease type I, or disease kept under control by a gluten-free diet. TRB sequencing was successfully performed on samples from around 30 subjects, among which some 22 paired bulk unsorted intraepithelial and lamina propria cell samples were included. The study set out to describe the TR repertoires of small intestinal T cells in active coeliac disease, refractory type I coeliac disease, and coeliac disease treated with a gluten-free diet. Next-generation sequencing of rearranged TRB and TRG CDR3 regions was used on small intestinal lymphocyte fractions taken from coeliac and non-coeliac patients. Because high-resolution HLA typing was not available, biased TRBV7-2 usage was queried as a proof of principle. Of the approximately 30 patients in the full study, roughly 22 had coeliac disease confirmed by serology and 8 were controls with non-small intestinal disorders. General conclusions and limits of the study: TRB and TRG repertoires of active coeliac intraepithelial and lamina propria samples showed lower clonality than controls, suggesting recruitment of diverse T cells. For the most part, TRB repertoires were private, with most amino acid sequences found in only one sample, and V-gene usage showed no significant difference across disease groups. High-purity fractions were not obtained when intraepithelial cells were separated from lamina propria cells, so cross-contamination between compartments was possible. The approach was considered by the authors to be unsuitable for unbiased detection of gliadin-specific T cells, as gliadin-specific T cells are scarce and rarely shared between patients.

Aliquots of fewer than 650,000 cells were frozen in DMSO/FBS in liquid nitrogen, and a single aliquot per fraction was used for sequencing. Every one of the 30 study patients had an endoscopy and a small intestinal biopsy. To release intraepithelial cells, biopsies were stirred for one hour at 37 degrees C in RPMI with EGTA, MgCl2 and 1% FBS. The Qiagen DNeasy blood extraction kit was used to extract genomic DNA from the frozen unsorted cell fractions. The CDR3 goes from the cysteine to the phenylalanine over 16 residues. Solely the CDR3 DNA is kept, with 48 bases framed from the first base. CDR1 and CDR2 are drawn from the germline V gene (reference sequence): LNHDA, SQIVND. Between the V and J ends, shortened by 4 bases and 2 bases respectively, the junction contains 14 bases. Points on this clone: Its antigen remains unidentified. Base-call qualities are not available, and no considerably larger clone is one nucleotide away.

Receptors were amplified or captured by the immunoSEQ multiplex PCR assay. The TR loci underwent multiplexed PCR amplification, with J gene segments targeted by reverse primers and V gene segments targeted by forward primers. The amplified CDR3 regions were sequenced using the Illumina HiSeq System. From the authors' description of their analysis: To strip out PCR and sequencing errors and collapse the data into unique sequences, a nearest-neighbour algorithm merged closely related reads. Two measures summarised the repertoires: clonality, and T cell density, defined as TR molecules per amount of genomic DNA input. CDR3 amino acid sequences present in at least 80% of unsorted samples were defined as public TRs, and these public TRs were then tested for differential abundance between coeliac and control samples. Disease-group differences in clonality and density were tested with Kruskal-Wallis tests followed by Dunn post-tests. TCRdb holds this immuneACCESS table with in-frame rearrangements only. Some clones are missing; in checked studies, unresolved V genes explain under half, and the rest has no known cause. The D gene and trimming were derived from the DNA, and the V and J assignments and clone size from that table. The sample yields about 2,400 clones; roughly 64% were counted once. The ten largest make up 20% to 25% of the sample.

The rearrangement joined TRBV19 to TRBJ2-2, with a tentative D gene TRBD1 over 5 matching bases. The clonotype originates from a woman in her 70s with celiac disease on a gluten-free diet. The sample taken for sequencing was intraepithelial lymphocytes from the gut. The cell subset or site label for this specimen denotes: intraepithelial cell (IEC) fraction of small intestinal biopsy. The CDR3 region has the sequence CASSRGWGTNTGELFF. The nucleotide sequence reads TGTGCCAGTAGTAGGGGTTGGGGCACTAACACCGGGGAGCTGTTTTTT.